This paragraph reports one TCR beta chain. Its specific antigen is unknown. Per-base qualities were not stored, and no clone one base away is much larger. This entry belongs to a study of T cells in localized non-small cell lung cancer (dated by TCRdb to about 2020). For the study in its entirety: Comparing tumors with uninvolved tumor-adjacent lungs, the study looked at the T cell repertoires of around 250 patients with early-stage NSCLC. The mean age of the NSCLC patients was about 62 years, with 130 or so men and 95 to 110 women. The cohort was made up of hundreds of treatment-naive NSCLC patients whose localized lung tumors had been resected. Study-wide findings and limitations: Uninvolved tumor-adjacent lung showed the highest T cell clonality, higher than tumor, which suggests more focused antigenic responses in the adjacent lung. A median of approximately 62 of the top 100 tumor clones turned up in the paired uninvolved adjacent lung, and roughly 28 of those clones also ranked among the top 100 of that same adjacent lung. Multi-region tumor sequencing was not performed, so intratumor heterogeneity could not be excluded. Higher blood T cell density associated with longer overall survival, while higher adjacent-lung clonality associated with shorter survival. Because the study design was exploratory, TCR variables were selected using unadjusted p-values without false-discovery rate correction.

At diagnosis, peripheral blood, uninvolved tumor-adjacent lung and tumor were collected and stored as a combination of fresh-frozen and FFPE material. For TCR repertoire profiling, the blood samples were analyzed as peripheral blood mononuclear cells. The immunoSEQ Assay was used to sequence TCR beta CDR3 regions from DNA. Processing in the source paper ran as follows. T cell density was computed as TCR beta template counts normalized to usable DNA estimated by amplifying housekeeping genes. Using the preseqR package, richness was estimated by extrapolating to 120,000 templates for tissue samples and 400,000 templates for PBMC samples. Clonality was taken to be one minus Pielou's evenness. Differential abundance testing on productive amino-acid clonotypes, with a minimum total count of 5 and an alpha of 0.1, was used to identify tissue-enriched TCRs. Repertoire overlap between compartments was quantified with the Jaccard Index and Morisita Overlap Index. TCR beta CDR3s were clustered by GLIPH together with public tetramer-defined viral CDR3s, and at least three viral sequences plus V-gene enrichment were required for viral motifs. Drawn from immuneACCESS, this table holds only the in-frame rearrangements with V and J called that TCRdb kept. Clones are partly lost; checked studies trace under half to an unresolved V gene and leave the rest unexplained. That table furnishes V, J and clone size, whereas the DNA furnished D and trimming. This sample gives more than 15,000 clones in total; 70% to 90% of them show up just once. Roughly 20% of the sample rests with the top ten.

This specimen was peripheral blood, taken before any cancer treatment. The sequence came from a male donor aged 60 or over with stage I lung adenocarcinoma.

DNA sequence: TGTGCCAGCAGTTTACTAGCGGGAGGGATTGAGCAGTTCTTC. Its protein product is CASSLLAGGIEQFF. The V and J genes are TRBV28 and TRBJ2-1, with 12 bases in between that match TRBD2. The CDR3 starts with the cysteine, ends with the phenylalanine, and has 14 residues. Only CDR3 DNA is held: 42 bases, read in frame from base 1. Relative to germline, V is missing 2 bases and J is missing 9 bases, with 2 bases of the junction outside any gene match. CDR1 and CDR2 are drawn from the germline V gene: MDHEN, SYDVKM.